The rows below give T cell receptor beta chains drawn from one sample of a study of blood T cell repertoires in COVID-19. TCRdb keeps only in-frame clones here, not all; method: immunoSEQ multiplex PCR. Of roughly 250,000 clones listed, around four fifths are singletons. What was sequenced was peripheral blood. The receptor source for this set is a man aged 40-49 years with active or convalescent COVID-19. Each CDR3 is given with its conserved first and last residue. Each record gives: D gene, J gene, V gene, clone size, CDR3 DNA, CDR3 protein. A D gene is named only where the DNA matches it firmly. Part of the rows lack a size; the others show once, few, many or a class for expanded clones.

>-|TRBJ1-1|TRBV5-1|-
TGCGCCAGCAGCTTCGAGGGAGGAGGCACTGAAGCTTTCTTT
CASSFEGGGTEAFF
>-|TRBJ1-4|TRBV11-2|-
TGTGCCAGCAGCTTAGAGGTGGGACTCAGGGAAAAACTGTTTTTT
CASSLEVGLREKLFF
>TRBD1|TRBJ1-2|TRBV15|-
TGTGCCACCAGCGCAGGGGGCCTCGGCTACACCTTC
CATSAGGLGYTF
>TRBD1|TRBJ1-4|TRBV20-1|-
TGCAGTGCTAGTGACGCCGACAGGGGGAGTGAAAAACTGTTTTTT
CSASDADRGSEKLFF
>-|TRBJ1-3|TRBV30|-
TGTGCCTGGAGTGTAATCCGTAACACCATATATTTT
CAWSVIRNTIYF
>-|TRBJ2-7|TRBV11-2|-
TGTGCCAGCAGCTTTACGGGGGTCGAGCAGTACTTC
CASSFTGVEQYF
>-|TRBJ2-5|TRBV7-6|-
TGTGCCAGCAGCTTGGAGGGGATGGGCGAGACCCAGTACTTC
CASSLEGMGETQYF
>-|TRBJ2-3|TRBV18|-
TGTGCCAGCTCATGGGACACTCCGCGGAGCCTTAGCACAGATACGCAGTATTTT
CASSWDTPRSLSTDTQYF
>-|TRBJ1-2|TRBV4-3|once
TGCGCCAGCAGCCAAGGGGTGGGGGGATTCTATGGCTACACCTTC
CASSQGVGGFYGYTF
>-|TRBJ2-1|TRBV24-1|-
TGTGCCACCAGTGATATGTGGGAGGAGCAGTTCTTC
CATSDMWEEQFF
>-|TRBJ2-1|TRBV5-1|-
TGCGCCAGCAGCTTCACCCAGGACAGCGATGAGCAGTTCTTC
CASSFTQDSDEQFF
>-|TRBJ2-7|TRBV9|-
TGTGCCAGCAGCGTAGGACAGAACTCCTACGAGCAGTACTTC
CASSVGQNSYEQYF
>-|TRBJ2-1|TRBV5-5|-
TGTGCCAGCAGCCTTGATCGCGGTCCCGGGAGCTCCTACAATGAGCAGTTCTTC
CASSLDRGPGSSYNEQFF
>TRBD2|TRBJ2-5|TRBV2|-
TGTGCCAGCAGCTTCTCGGGGGGTGATAGCGGGCAAGGGACCCAGTACTTC
CASSFSGGDSGQGTQYF
>-|TRBJ2-5|TRBV7-2|-
TGTGCCAGCAGCCCTAGGGGGAGGGCCGGAGAGACCCAGTACTTC
CASSPRGRAGETQYF
>TRBD1|TRBJ2-2|TRBV18|once
TGTGCCAGCTCACCATGGACAGGGCGGGCGAACACCGGGGAGCTGTTTTTT
CASSPWTGRANTGELFF
>TRBD1|TRBJ1-4|TRBV2|-
TGTGCCAGCTGGGGGCAGGACAGGGGAATGGGCAAACTGTTTTTT
CASWGQDRGMGKLFF
>TRBD2|TRBJ2-7|TRBV3-1/TRBV3-2|-
TGTGCCAGCAGCCCAGGGACTAGCGGGTTCAGCTCCTACGAGCAGTACTTC
CASSPGTSGFSSYEQYF
>TRBD1|TRBJ2-7|TRBV5-4|once
TGTGCCAGCAGCTTGGAGGGGGCCATCTACGAGCAGTACTTC
CASSLEGAIYEQYF
>-|TRBJ2-2|TRBV5-1|-
TGCGCCAGCAGCTTCGACAGTAACACCGGGGAGCTGTTTTTT
CASSFDSNTGELFF
>-|TRBJ2-2|TRBV13|-
TGTGCCAGCAGCTTAATGGACGGGAGAGTATGGACCGGGGAGCTGTTTTTT
CASSLMDGRVWTGELFF
>-|TRBJ2-3|TRBV27|-
TGTGCCAGCAGTTTAGGCGGGACTAGCACAGATACGCAGTATTTT
CASSLGGTSTDTQYF
>TRBD1|TRBJ1-2|TRBV23-1|-
TGCGCCAGCATCAACAGGGGAAACTATGGCTACACCTTC
CASINRGNYGYTF
>-|TRBJ2-3|TRBV7-7|-
TGTGCTAGCAGCCCCAGGGTGACTAGCACAGATACGCAGTATTTT
CASSPRVTSTDTQYF
>-|TRBJ2-1|TRBV18|few
TGTGCCAGCTCACTCGGGGAGAATGAGCAGTTCTTC
CASSLGENEQFF
>TRBD2|TRBJ2-1|TRBV6-2/TRBV6-3|-
TGTGCCAGCAGTTACAGCGGGGTCGAGGGGGAGCAGTTCTTC
CASSYSGVEGEQFF
>-|TRBJ2-1|TRBV12-3/TRBV12-4|-
TGTGCCAGCAGTTTTGAGTCTACCGGGCAGTTCTTC
CASSFESTGQFF
>TRBD2|TRBJ2-4|TRBV28|-
TGTGCCAGCAGTTCCGAAAGAAGGACTAGCGGGCAATACTTC
CASSSERRTSGQYF
>-|TRBJ2-1|TRBV5-5|-
TGTGCCAGCAGCTTGTTGAGGGTCCAGCGAGGTAATGAGCAGTTCTTC
CASSLLRVQRGNEQFF
>-|TRBJ2-3|TRBV5-6|once
TGTGCCAGCAGCTTGTTACTAGTCACAGATACGCAGTATTTT
CASSLLLVTDTQYF
>TRBD2|TRBJ2-1|TRBV9|-
TGTGCCAGCAGCGTAGCCAGCGGGAGTTACGATGAGCAGTTCTTC
CASSVASGSYDEQFF
>TRBD2|TRBJ2-1|TRBV11-3|few
TGTGCCAGCAGCTTAGGACTAGCGGGGTACAATGAGCAGTTCTTC
CASSLGLAGYNEQFF
>TRBD1|TRBJ2-5|TRBV27|-
TGTGCCAGCAGCCCGACAGGGGGAGGAGAGACCCAGTACTTC
CASSPTGGGETQYF
>TRBD2|TRBJ2-2|TRBV27|-
TGTGCCAGCAGTTTGCCTAGCGGGGACACCGGGGAGCTGTTTTTT
CASSLPSGDTGELFF
>TRBD1|TRBJ1-1|TRBV6-5|-
TGTGCCAGCATACGGACAGGGTGGACTGAAGCTTTCTTT
CASIRTGWTEAFF
>TRBD2|TRBJ2-1|TRBV11-3|-
TGTGCCAGCAGCTTAAGACTAGCGACCTACAATGAGCAGTTCTTC
CASSLRLATYNEQFF
>-|TRBJ2-5|TRBV7-8|-
TGTGCCAGCAGCATGACCCGAGGAATGGACCAGTACTTC
CASSMTRGMDQYF
>TRBD2|TRBJ2-4|TRBV6-5|-
TGTGCCAGCACTCCCCCGGGGGGCAAAAACATTCAGTACTTC
CASTPPGGKNIQYF
>-|TRBJ1-1|TRBV5-5|-
TGTGCCAGCAGCTTGGTATCCGTCACTGAAGCTTTCTTT
CASSLVSVTEAFF
>TRBD1|TRBJ1-6|TRBV2|-
TGTGCCAGCAGTGGGGACAGGATTACCCACAGGACGGATTCACCCCTCCACTTT
CASSGDRITHRTDSPLHF
>TRBD1|TRBJ2-3|TRBV12-5|-
TGTGCTAGTGGCCAGGGGGCAGTAAGAGATACGCAGTATTTT
CASGQGAVRDTQYF
>TRBD1|TRBJ1-4|TRBV6-6|-
TGTGCCAGGGAACAGGGGAAGTATGAAAAACTGTTTTTT
CAREQGKYEKLFF
>-|TRBJ2-2|TRBV2|-
TGTGCCAGCAGGGAAGGGGCGAGCACCGGGGAGCTGTTTTTT
CASREGASTGELFF
>-|TRBJ1-4|TRBV27|-
TGTGCCAGCGGGGGTGGGGGGGCTAATGAAAAACTGTTTTTT
CASGGGGANEKLFF
>TRBD1|TRBJ1-2|TRBV18|-
TGTGCCAGCTCACGCGAAGAGGGACAGAACCATGGCTACACCTTC
CASSREEGQNHGYTF
>TRBD2|TRBJ2-5|TRBV5-1|-
TGCGCCAGCAGCGTGCTAGCGGGGGGCTGGGAGACCCAGTACTTC
CASSVLAGGWETQYF
>-|TRBJ1-1|TRBV7-8|many
TGTGCCAGCAGCTTAGCTCCGGAGCCCAGGAGGGCTGAAGCTTTCTTT
CASSLAPEPRRAEAFF
>TRBD2|TRBJ2-3|TRBV5-1|-
TGCGCCAGCAGCGGCGGGAGTAGCACAGATACGCAGTATTTT
CASSGGSSTDTQYF
>-|TRBJ2-7|TRBV19|few
TGTGCCAGTAAAGAACAGGATGGGACCTACGAGCAGTACTTC
CASKEQDGTYEQYF
>-|TRBJ2-2|TRBV5-4|-
TGTGCCAGCAGCCCCGGTCCCGGGGAGCTGTTTTTT
CASSPGPGELFF
>-|TRBJ1-6|TRBV14|-
TGTGCCAGCAGCCAACGGGAAGGCGCTCGCTTGGGGTCACCCCTCCACTTT
CASSQREGARLGSPLHF
>TRBD1|TRBJ2-5|TRBV3-1/TRBV3-2|-
TGTGCCAGCAGCCCTCCGCCGGGACAGGGGGCTTTAGAAGAGACCCAGTACTTC
CASSPPPGQGALEETQYF
>-|TRBJ1-4|TRBV9|-
TGTGCCAGCAGCGACGCGGGCGCAACTAATGAAAAACTGTTTTTT
CASSDAGATNEKLFF
>TRBD1|TRBJ2-4|TRBV5-4|-
TGTGCCAGCAGCTTGAAGACAGGGGGAAACATTCAGTACTTC
CASSLKTGGNIQYF
>TRBD1|TRBJ2-7|TRBV19|-
TGTGCCAGTAGTAGTGACAGGGACGGCGAGCAGTACTTC
CASSSDRDGEQYF
>TRBD1|TRBJ1-1|TRBV29-1|-
TGCAGCGTAACATTCGGGACAGTTGGAACTGAAGCTTTCTTT
CSVTFGTVGTEAFF
>-|TRBJ2-3|TRBV10-3|-
TGTGCCACCCTGGCCGGGGCAGATACGCAGTATTTT
CATLAGADTQYF